This passage covers 26 T cell receptor beta chains from one sample sequenced in a study of cytomegalovirus exposure and HLA in healthy donors. The PCR contained 60 Vbeta and 13 Jbeta primers. Some clones are missing from TCRdb's copy, which holds only in-frame ones; the method was immunoSEQ multiplex PCR. This sample has more than 75,000 clones, with 79% found just once. The source material was PBMCs. Receptors were obtained from a man younger than 40 in good health and CMV-seronegative.

This chain links TRBV7-9 with TRBJ1-4; D gene unclear. The CDR3 runs to 15 residues. V was trimmed by 2 bases and J by 4 bases, leaving 11 bases between them. Germline values: CDR1 SEHNR, CDR2 FQNEAQ (reference sequence). CDR3 DNA sequence: TGTGCCAGCAGCTTAACCACGTTAGTTAATGAAAAACTGTTTTTT. Translation: CASSLTTLVNEKLFF.

This clone was recorded only once. The rearrangement uses TRBV28 and TRBJ1-5, with TRBD1 matching over 10 bases. V lost 3 bases to trimming and J lost 11 bases; unmatched junction nucleotides: 7. The CDR3 has 14 amino acids. Germline lookup yields CDR1 MDHEN and CDR2 SYDVKM. The CDR3 sequence: CASSFGQGVWAQHF. The CDR3 DNA reads TGTGCCAGCAGTTTCGGACAGGGGGTTTGGGCCCAGCATTTT.

On this clone: A read error may produce the germline difference seen at one junction end. This chain links TRBV7-9 with TRBJ2-1, with D uncertain. The CDR3 sequence is 15 residues long. Germline CDR1 reads SEHNR; CDR2 reads FQNEAQ (reference sequence). The chain's CDR3 is CSSSLDRAPYNEQFF. In nucleotides, the CDR3 is TGTTCCAGCAGCTTAGACCGAGCACCGTACAATGAGCAGTTCTTC.

The rearrangement joins TRBV11-2 to TRBJ1-2, with D possibly TRBD1 on 5 matching bases. Germline CDR1 is SGHAT and CDR2 is FQNNGV. The CDR3 is made up of 16 amino acids. V shed 5 bases and J shed 7 bases, with 23 bases lying between them. For the CDR3, the DNA is TGTGCCAGCAGCAACCTGCAAAGGGGAGGAATTAGTGGCTACACCTTC. Protein product: CASSNLQRGGISGYTF.

The gene calls are TRBV27 and TRBJ1-5; D unresolved. CDR3 size: 14 residues. V was cut by 5 bases and J by 5 bases, with 13 bases left in between. Germline CDR1 MNHEY, CDR2 SMNVEV (reference sequence). In DNA form, the CDR3 reads TGTGCCAGCAGTCCATTCAGAGGAGATCAGCCCCAGCATTTT. Protein: CASSPFRGDQPQHF.

The rearrangement uses TRBV5-1 and TRBJ2-3, with D perhaps TRBD2 (5 bases). The CDR3 is made up of 16 amino acids. Trimming left V 0 bases short and J 1 base short, with 12 bases between. Germline CDR1 SGHRS, CDR2 YFSETQ. The CDR3 sequence: CASSLDRRRGTDTQYF. The CDR3 DNA reads as TGCGCCAGCAGCTTGGACCGGAGGAGAGGCACAGATACGCAGTATTTT.

The gene calls are TRBV18 and TRBJ1-1, with 7 bases fitting TRBD1. After removal of 6 bases from V and 3 bases from J, the junction contained 13 bases not matched to a gene. The germline CDR1 and CDR2 sequences are KGHSH and LQKENI. The CDR3 totals 16 residues. The CDR3 is CASSETGTLGHTEAFF. The CDR3 DNA is TGTGCCAGCTCTGAGACAGGGACACTGGGGCACACTGAAGCTTTCTTT.

This clone was detected a few times. The chain uses TRBV7-2 and TRBJ2-7, with 16 positions matching TRBD2. V trimming: 5 bases; J trimming: 2 bases; junction bases outside the gene matches: 9. This CDR3 region has 18 residues. Germline values: CDR1 SGHTA, CDR2 FQGNSA. The CDR3 bases are TGTGCCAGCAGCGAAAGGGGACTAGCGGGGGGGCAAACCTACGAGCAGTACTTC. It specifies CASSERGLAGGQTYEQYF.

The rearrangement joins TRBV10-2 to TRBJ2-5; maybe TRBD2 (5 bases). There are 14 residues in the CDR3. The V and J ends lost 7 bases and 7 bases respectively, with 19 bases between them. CDR1 is WSHSY and CDR2 is SAAADI in the germline V gene. The CDR3 region is CASKMGEGPGTQYF. The CDR3, as DNA: TGCGCCAGCAAAATGGGAGAGGGCCCTGGGACCCAGTACTTC.

The V and J genes are TRBV7-2 and TRBJ2-7; no clear D gene. V was shortened by 2 bases and J by 1 base, with 6 bases between the two germline ends. Germline CDR1 and CDR2: SGHTA and FQGNSA. This CDR3 is built from 13 residues. The CDR3 DNA reads TGTGCCAGCAGCTTATCGGTATCCTACGAGCAGTACTTC. Encoded protein: CASSLSVSYEQYF.

The chain uses TRBV2 and TRBJ2-1, with 8 nucleotides matching TRBD2. This CDR3 spans 15 amino acids. Germline CDR1 is SNHLY and CDR2 is FYNNEI. With V trimmed by 7 bases and J by 1 base, 6 bases remained unmatched. The CDR3 sequence is CASIDGGVSYNEQFF. CDR3 in DNA: TGTGCCAGCATTGACGGGGGGGTATCCTACAATGAGCAGTTCTTC. The entire variable domain, with the rest obtained from reference TRBV2 and TRBJ2-1, is as follows: EPEVTQTPSHQVTQMGQEVILRCVPISNHLYFYWYRQILGQKVEFLVSFYNNEISEKSEIFDDQFSVERPDGSNFTLKIRSTKLEDSAMYFCASIDGGVSYNEQFFGPGTRLTVL.

This clone has just one count. The CDR3 reads CASSHSGEDTQYF. The CDR3 DNA sequence: TGTGCCAGCTCCCACAGCGGAGAAGATACGCAGTATTTT. V gene TRBV27 combines with J gene TRBJ2-3; the D gene is possibly TRBD2 (5 bases). Germline-derived CDR1 and CDR2 are MNHEY and SMNVEV (reference sequence). V was clipped by 8 bases and J by 5 bases, with 14 bases between them. There are 13 residues in the CDR3.

J is TRBJ2-2 and V is TRBV5-1, with TRBD1 matching 8 bases. The length of the CDR3 is 17 residues. J was trimmed by 3 bases and V by 3 bases; bases with no gene match: 10. Germline values: CDR1 SGHRS, CDR2 YFSETQ. In DNA form, the CDR3 reads TGCGCCAGCAGCTCCGTCCGGACAGGGTTGGACACCGGGGAGCTGTTTTTT. The encoded protein is CASSSVRTGLDTGELFF.

This clone was seen only once. This chain links TRBV5-4 with TRBJ2-2; TRBD2 matches at 9 bases. The CDR3 has 17 residues. In germline, CDR1 is SGHNT, CDR2 YYREEE (reference sequence). Trimming removed 1 base from V and 7 bases from J; junction bases left unmatched: 11. The CDR3, as DNA: TGTGCCAGCAGCTTGCTTAAAGTAGCGGGGGAATTCGGGGAGCTGTTTTTT. Its protein product is CASSLLKVAGEFGELFF.

The gene calls are TRBV10-2 and TRBJ2-7; TRBD2 matches 10 bases. The germline V gene has CDR1 WSHSY and CDR2 SAAADI. The CDR3 runs to 14 residues. The trim removed 6 bases at V and 6 bases at J, leaving 8 bases unmatched. The CDR3 nucleotides are TGCGCCAGCAGCGGACCCATAGCGGGAGGCGAGCAGTACTTC. It codes for CASSGPIAGGEQYF.

This chain connects TRBV9 to TRBJ2-1, with TRBD2 matching over 13 bases. CDR1 is SGDLS and CDR2 is YYNGEE in the germline V gene. The V and J ends lost 4 bases and 4 bases, in that order; junction bases with no gene match: 8. The CDR3 is made up of 17 amino acids. The CDR3 DNA sequence: TGTGCCAGCAGCCCAGGACTAGCGGGAGAGAAATACAATGAGCAGTTCTTC. The encoded protein is CASSPGLAGEKYNEQFF. The full variable domain, completed using reference TRBV9 and TRBJ2-1, is DSGVTQTPKHLITATGQRVTLRCSPRSGDLSVYWYQQSLDQGLQFLIQYYNGEERAKGNILERFSAQQFPDLHSELNLSSLELGDSALYFCASSPGLAGEKYNEQFFGPGTRLTVL.

This clone was picked up a small number of times. This sequence joins TRBV15 and TRBJ2-3, with D possibly matching TRBD2 (5 bases). The V end was cut by 5 bases, the J end by 2 bases, with 14 bases between. The CDR3 loop spans 15 amino acids. Germline lookup yields CDR1 LNHNV and CDR2 YYDKDF (reference sequence). CDR3 protein: CATSYSRRATDTQYF. In nucleotides, the CDR3 is TGTGCCACCAGCTACAGCAGGCGGGCCACAGATACGCAGTATTTT.

V usage is TRBV15 and J usage is TRBJ1-2, with a tentative D call TRBD1 (6 bases). The CDR3 has 16 amino acids. In germline, CDR1 is LNHNV, CDR2 YYDKDF (reference sequence). V lost 1 base, J lost 4 bases, and 16 bases lay in between. CDR3 nucleotide sequence: TGTGCCACCAGCAGAGTTCCCTTAGGGGGGGGCTATGGCTACACCTTC. Translated, it gives CATSRVPLGGGYGYTF.

The chain carries TRBV27 and TRBJ2-7; D remains unclear. From germline, CDR1 is MNHEY and CDR2 SMNVEV (reference sequence). There are 16 residues in the CDR3. V shed 6 bases and J shed 1 base, with 19 bases lying between them. The CDR3 nucleotides read TGTGCCAGCAGCCCCCGCTTTTCTGAGGTTTCCTACGAGCAGTACTTC. Its translation: CASSPRFSEVSYEQYF.

This clone was counted only a few times. The genes are TRBV10-3 and TRBJ2-5; 8 bases match TRBD2. The CDR3 runs 13 residues. CDR1 and CDR2 from the germline V gene are ENHRY and SYGVKD. V was clipped by 4 bases and J by 3 bases; unmatched bases: 1. The CDR3 nucleotides are TGTGCCATCAGTGCCGGGGGGGAAGAGACCCAGTACTTC. Translated, it gives CAISAGGEETQYF.

V and J are TRBV4-1 and TRBJ2-6, with D hard to call. The V gene's germline CDR1 is MGHRA and CDR2 YSYEKL. Trimming removed 5 bases at V and 0 bases at J, with 11 bases between. There are 16 residues in the CDR3. The CDR3 bases are TGCGCCAGCAGCTCGCTGGCAGTCTCTGGGGCCAACGTCCTGACTTTC. Protein product: CASSSLAVSGANVLTF.

V usage is TRBV2 and J usage is TRBJ2-3; maybe TRBD2 (5 bases). CDR1 and CDR2 (germline): SNHLY, FYNNEI. The V and J ends lost 4 bases and 2 bases respectively, with 7 bases between them. This CDR3 is built from 13 residues. The CDR3 here is CASSAGLTDTQYF. The CDR3 coding sequence is TGTGCCAGCAGTGCCGGACTCACAGATACGCAGTATTTT.

The sample holds one count of this clone. The J gene is TRBJ2-5, the V gene TRBV5-1; 7 bases align to TRBD2. V shed 7 bases and J 5 bases; nucleotides not matched to a gene: 14. Per the germline V gene, CDR1 is SGHRS and CDR2 is YFSETQ. The length of the CDR3 is 15 residues. Here the CDR3 reads CASFVGGRKGETQYF. DNA of the CDR3: TGCGCCAGCTTCGTGGGCGGGAGAAAGGGGGAGACCCAGTACTTC.

The gene calls are TRBV4-1 and TRBJ1-2, with 8 bases that match TRBD1. V trimming: 0 bases; J trimming: 8 bases; junction bases outside the gene matches: 8. Per the germline V gene, CDR1 is MGHRA and CDR2 is YSYEKL. The CDR3 sequence is 15 residues long. The CDR3 DNA sequence: TGCGCCAGCAGCCAAGATCCAGGGGGCACACAAGGCTACACCTTC. It encodes CASSQDPGGTQGYTF.

V usage is TRBV30 and J usage is TRBJ2-1, with a tentative D call TRBD1 (5 bases). Per germline, CDR1 GTSNPN and CDR2 SVGIG (reference sequence). CDR3 length: 16 residues. V shed 0 bases and J shed 5 bases, with 17 bases lying between them. The DNA of the CDR3 is TGTGCCTGGAGTGTATTCACAGGATTTGTCGACAATGAGCAGTTCTTC. Residues: CAWSVFTGFVDNEQFF. Together with reference TRBV30 and TRBJ2-1, the CDR3 gives the full variable domain: SQTIHQWPATLVQPVGSPLSLECTVEGTSNPNLYWYRQAAGRGLQLLFYSVGIGQISSEVPQNLSASRPQDRQFILSSKKLLLSDSGFYLCAWSVFTGFVDNEQFFGPGTRLTVL.

The chain uses TRBV4-3 and TRBJ2-2; possibly TRBD1 for D (6 bases). Germline loops: CDR1 LGHNA, CDR2 YSLEER. V lost 8 bases to trimming and J lost 4 bases, with 14 bases between them. This CDR3 region has 14 residues. The CDR3 nucleotides read TGCGCCAGCGCACAGGGCGTGGGCACCGGGGAGCTGTTTTTT. As protein: CASAQGVGTGELFF.